This entry describes one TCR beta chain. The data derive from a study of OX40 agonist ivuxolimab in advanced cancers. The germline gives CDR1 SGHNT, CDR2 YYREEE (reference sequence). This CDR3 is built from 15 residues. After removal of 4 bases from V and 6 bases from J, the junction contained 11 bases not matched to a gene. Profiled with immunoSEQ multiplex PCR; TCRdb holds only in-frame clones, not every one. The sample holds 40,000 to 65,000 clones, roughly 88% seen once. The sample was CD4+ or CD8+ T cells sorted from blood, taken in a trial of the OX40 agonist ivuxolimab. This sequence joins TRBV5-4 and TRBJ2-3; TRBD2 aligns across 7 bases. The TCR was taken from an adult with an advanced solid tumor such as melanoma, head and neck, liver or kidney cancer. The CDR3 DNA reads as TGTGCCAGCAGCCCAGGGCGGCTAGCGGTGGATACGCAGTATTTT. Translated, it gives CASSPGRLAVDTQYF.